This T cell receptor beta chain appears in the sequencing data of a study of blood T cells in healthy people across ages. Background on the study: Through template switching, about one barcoded beta molecule was captured per two T cells, as measured in model experiments. Overall study results and limits: A strong correlation was found between TCR beta diversity and the percentage of naive T cells. Comparison with aged donors showed that long-lived donors had more naive CD4+ cells and higher diversity.

CDR3 length: 15 residues. CDR1 is LGHNA and CDR2 is YNFKEQ in the germline V gene. V was clipped by 0 bases and J by 5 bases, with 13 bases between them. Combining a sample-barcoded 5' primer with a J-beta primer mix, a second PCR ran for roughly 6 to 11 cycles. TCRdb re-derived calls from the 5' RACE reads in MiXCR, one entry per CDR3 protein. The table includes over a million distinct CDR3 sequences, about 42% detected once. About this clonotype: Its target is unknown.

The chain uses TRBV4-2 and TRBJ2-5; D gene ambiguous. Specimen: blood. The clonotype was recovered from a woman aged 18-29 years in good health. The CDR3 protein is CASSQDPKFRETQYF. Here the CDR3 DNA reads TGTGCCAGCAGCCAAGATCCGAAATTTCGGGAGACCCAGTACTTC.